This T cell receptor beta chain derives from a study of shared clonotypes between healthy human individuals. Produced via immunoSEQ multiplex PCR; TCRdb's table is partial and in-frame only. The top ten hold approximately 1.5% of the sample, which has about 980,000 clones, less than 85% seen once. A note on this clone: The same CDR3 is also encoded by other DNA sequences in this sample.

CDR1 and CDR2 (germline): MNHEY, SVGAGI. Trimming left V 6 bases short and J 8 bases short, with 10 bases between. This CDR3 is built from 11 residues. Material: memory CD4+ T cells sorted from blood. As for subset: CD45RA-negative fraction. The genes are TRBV6-5 and TRBJ1-2; D may be TRBD1 (5 bases). This clonotype was obtained from a young man in good health. The CDR3 protein is CASSPGGGYTF. Here the CDR3 DNA reads TGTGCCAGCAGCCCCGGGGGAGGCTACACCTTC.